The present entry profiles one TCR beta chain with its context. Profiling relied on immunoSEQ multiplex PCR, and the TCRdb table lists in-frame clones only, not all of them. The top ten clones hold around 1.9% of a sample with about 170,000 clones, 88% of them seen once. The germline V and J ends were trimmed by 7 bases and 0 bases, with 10 bases remaining between them. The germline V gene has CDR1 MDHEN and CDR2 SYDVKM. The CDR3 has 15 residues. This specimen belongs to a study of blood T cell repertoires in COVID-19. This chain connects TRBV28 to TRBJ2-6; D remains unclear. The clonotype was recovered from a man aged 50 to 60 who had recovered from COVID-19. The material sequenced was peripheral blood. CDR3 in DNA: TGTGCCAGCACCCCCGGTGGCTCTGGGGCCAACGTCCTGACTTTC. As protein: CASTPGGSGANVLTF.